Listed below are T cell receptor beta chains from one sample, sequenced in a study of blood T cell repertoires in COVID-19. The assay was immunoSEQ multiplex PCR, and TCRdb's table has in-frame clones only and misses some. The data show roughly 190,000 clones, about 83% seen once. The sample consisted of peripheral blood. All receptors come from a woman aged 70-85 years with active or convalescent COVID-19. Both conserved end residues are part of each CDR3. D genes are given only for firm matches. Clone size is given for some rows only: seen once, a few or many times, or a class if the clone is expanded.

size: -; V: TRBV28; D: -; J: TRBJ1-2; CDR3: CASSLRTILHYGYTF; DNA: TGTGCCAGCAGCTTACGTACCATACTCCACTATGGCTACACCTTC
size: -; V: TRBV28; D: TRBD1; J: TRBJ1-3; CDR3: CASSLLQGKSGNTIYF; DNA: TGTGCCAGCAGTTTGTTACAGGGGAAGTCTGGAAACACCATATATTTT
size: -; V: TRBV9; D: TRBD1; J: TRBJ1-1; CDR3: CASSPRQGGTDTEAFF; DNA: TGTGCCAGCAGCCCGCGACAGGGAGGAACGGACACTGAAGCTTTCTTT
size: few; V: TRBV20-1; D: -; J: TRBJ2-7; CDR3: CSVYSSYEQYF; DNA: TGCAGTGTATACTCCTCCTACGAGCAGTACTTC
size: few; V: TRBV7-9; D: -; J: TRBJ2-3; CDR3: CASSPQGPPDTQYF; DNA: TGTGCCAGCAGCCCCCAGGGCCCCCCAGATACGCAGTATTTT
size: -; V: TRBV2; D: -; J: TRBJ1-1; CDR3: CASSAVRQMNTEAFF; DNA: TGTGCCAGCAGTGCCGTGAGACAGATGAACACTGAAGCTTTCTTT
size: -; V: TRBV9; D: TRBD2; J: TRBJ2-3; CDR3: CASSVVSSGTTDTQYF; DNA: TGTGCCAGCAGCGTAGTCTCTAGCGGGACCACAGATACGCAGTATTTT
size: few; V: TRBV19; D: -; J: TRBJ2-1; CDR3: CASSNQYNEQFF; DNA: TGTGCCAGTAGTAACCAGTACAATGAGCAGTTCTTC
size: -; V: TRBV18; D: TRBD1; J: TRBJ1-2; CDR3: CASSRENGQGVGYGYTF; DNA: TGTGCCAGCTCACGAGAAAATGGACAGGGTGTTGGGTATGGCTACACCTTC
size: -; V: TRBV29-1; D: -; J: TRBJ2-5; CDR3: CSVERAASRGETQYF; DNA: TGCAGCGTTGAAAGGGCCGCGTCAAGAGGGGAGACCCAGTACTTC
size: few; V: TRBV14; D: -; J: TRBJ1-1; CDR3: CASSVMNTEAFF; DNA: TGTGCCAGCAGTGTAATGAACACTGAAGCTTTCTTT
size: -; V: TRBV12-2; D: -; J: TRBJ2-7; CDR3: CASRDREFHEQYF; DNA: TGTGCAAGTCGCGACAGGGAGTTCCACGAGCAGTACTTC
size: -; V: TRBV24-1; D: TRBD2; J: TRBJ2-3; CDR3: CATSGGLAGTDTQYF; DNA: TGTGCCACCAGTGGGGGACTAGCGGGAACAGATACGCAGTATTTT
size: -; V: TRBV5-1; D: -; J: TRBJ1-1; CDR3: CASSFRARAVEAFF; DNA: TGCGCCAGCAGCTTCAGGGCCCGAGCTGTTGAAGCTTTCTTT
size: -; V: TRBV4-1; D: TRBD1; J: TRBJ1-3; CDR3: CASSQRSGQVDAGNTIYF; DNA: TGCGCCAGCAGCCAAAGGTCGGGACAGGTGGACGCCGGAAACACCATATATTTT
size: -; V: TRBV6-5; D: -; J: TRBJ2-1; CDR3: CASSYPLQFF; DNA: TGTGCCAGCAGTTACCCGTTACAGTTCTTC
size: -; V: TRBV28; D: -; J: TRBJ2-7; CDR3: CASSLPNSYEQYF; DNA: TGTGCCAGCAGTTTGCCTAACTCCTACGAGCAGTACTTC
size: -; V: TRBV5-4; D: TRBD1; J: TRBJ2-3; CDR3: CASSWDRDTDTQYF; DNA: TGTGCCAGCAGCTGGGACAGGGATACAGATACGCAGTATTTT
size: -; V: TRBV5-6; D: -; J: TRBJ1-3; CDR3: CASSHYVTGTPGNTIYF; DNA: TGTGCCAGCAGCCATTATGTCACAGGGACCCCTGGAAACACCATATATTTT
size: -; V: TRBV4-2; D: -; J: TRBJ2-1; CDR3: CASSQLRGLVEQFF; DNA: TGTGCCAGCAGCCAACTCCGGGGTTTGGTGGAGCAGTTCTTC
size: few; V: TRBV5-1; D: -; J: TRBJ2-7; CDR3: CASSSDFYEQYF; DNA: TGCGCCAGCAGCTCCGACTTCTACGAGCAGTACTTC
size: -; V: TRBV2; D: TRBD1; J: TRBJ1-5; CDR3: CASRGTGDQPQHF; DNA: TGTGCCAGCAGGGGGACAGGGGATCAGCCCCAGCATTTT
size: -; V: TRBV28; D: -; J: TRBJ2-1; CDR3: CASSLRRGEQFF; DNA: TGTGCCAGCAGTTTAAGAAGGGGTGAGCAGTTCTTC
size: -; V: TRBV27; D: TRBD2; J: TRBJ2-5; CDR3: CASSSPPTSGGRETQYF; DNA: TGTGCCAGCAGTTCCCCCCCGACTAGCGGGGGCCGAGAGACCCAGTACTTC
size: few; V: TRBV5-6; D: TRBD1; J: TRBJ1-6; CDR3: CASGRTGSSPNSPLHF; DNA: TGTGCCAGCGGCAGGACAGGGTCATCTCCTAATTCACCCCTCCACTTT
size: -; V: TRBV15; D: -; J: TRBJ2-1; CDR3: CATSRDSRGKQFF; DNA: TGTGCCACCAGCAGAGATTCAAGGGGCAAGCAGTTCTTC
size: -; V: TRBV12-3/TRBV12-4; D: -; J: TRBJ1-1; CDR3: CASSSTGLPAFF; DNA: TGTGCCAGCAGTTCCACAGGGTTGCCAGCTTTCTTT
size: -; V: TRBV5-8; D: -; J: TRBJ2-3; CDR3: CASSLEGGSTDTQYF; DNA: TGTGCCAGCAGCTTGGAGGGGGGGAGCACAGATACGCAGTATTTT
size: -; V: TRBV7-9; D: -; J: TRBJ2-7; CDR3: CASSSTGGEGAYEQYF; DNA: TGTGCCAGCAGCTCAACCGGCGGGGAGGGGGCCTACGAGCAGTACTTC
size: -; V: TRBV6-5; D: -; J: TRBJ1-5; CDR3: CASSRGEPQHF; DNA: TGTGCCAGCAGTCGGGGGGAGCCCCAGCATTTT
size: -; V: TRBV24-1; D: TRBD2; J: TRBJ2-7; CDR3: CATSAGVSGSSYEQYF; DNA: TGTGCCACCAGCGCGGGGGTTAGCGGGAGCTCCTACGAGCAGTACTTC
size: -; V: TRBV18; D: -; J: TRBJ2-3; CDR3: CASSPSLTDTQYF; DNA: TGTGCCAGCTCACCAAGCCTCACAGATACGCAGTATTTT
size: -; V: TRBV3-1/TRBV3-2; D: -; J: TRBJ2-2; CDR3: CASSQVSSGTGELFF; DNA: TGTGCCAGCAGCCAAGTTAGCAGCGGCACCGGGGAGCTGTTTTTT
size: -; V: TRBV27; D: -; J: TRBJ1-1; CDR3: CASSLNYLENTEAFF; DNA: TGTGCCAGCAGTTTAAACTATTTGGAAAACACTGAAGCTTTCTTT
size: -; V: TRBV7-8; D: -; J: TRBJ2-7; CDR3: CASSLAGAPTYEQYF; DNA: TGTGCCAGCAGCTTAGCGGGGGCCCCTACCTACGAGCAGTACTTC
size: once; V: TRBV29-1; D: TRBD1; J: TRBJ1-1; CDR3: CSVDPTGLRNTEAFF; DNA: TGCAGCGTTGACCCGACAGGGTTAAGGAACACTGAAGCTTTCTTT
size: -; V: TRBV7-9; D: -; J: TRBJ1-1; CDR3: CASSFGHPMNTEAFF; DNA: TGTGCCAGCAGCTTCGGTCATCCCATGAACACTGAAGCTTTCTTT
size: once; V: TRBV5-1; D: TRBD1; J: TRBJ1-3; CDR3: CASSFRGQGNTIYF; DNA: TGCGCCAGCAGCTTCAGGGGGCAGGGAAACACCATATATTTT
size: -; V: TRBV18; D: TRBD2; J: TRBJ2-5; CDR3: CASSSRTSGAYF; DNA: TGTGCCAGCTCATCTCGGACTAGCGGGGCGTACTTC
size: -; V: TRBV19; D: -; J: TRBJ1-2; CDR3: CASSTGDQGYGYTF; DNA: TGTGCCAGTAGTACGGGGGACCAAGGGTATGGCTACACCTTC
size: -; V: TRBV7-3; D: TRBD2; J: TRBJ2-3; CDR3: CASSPTSGTLDTQYF; DNA: TGTGCCAGCAGCCCGACTAGCGGGACTTTAGATACGCAGTATTTT
size: -; V: TRBV18; D: -; J: TRBJ2-2; CDR3: CASSPQQGGGHTGELFF; DNA: TGTGCCAGCTCACCTCAACAGGGCGGGGGACACACCGGGGAGCTGTTTTTT
size: -; V: TRBV30; D: TRBD1; J: TRBJ1-3; CDR3: CAWSAPGQGVASGNTIYF; DNA: TGTGCCTGGAGTGCTCCGGGACAGGGAGTAGCCTCTGGAAACACCATATATTTT
size: -; V: TRBV7-2; D: -; J: TRBJ1-2; CDR3: CASSSGLPGSGYTF; DNA: TGTGCCAGCAGCTCTGGACTGCCCGGTTCTGGCTACACCTTC
size: -; V: TRBV7-9; D: TRBD1; J: TRBJ1-1; CDR3: CASSPGTVGTEAFF; DNA: TGTGCCAGCAGCCCCGGGACAGTGGGGACTGAAGCTTTCTTT
size: -; V: TRBV6-2/TRBV6-3; D: -; J: TRBJ2-7; CDR3: CASSYYLAATYEQYF; DNA: TGTGCCAGCAGTTACTATCTAGCTGCAACCTACGAGCAGTACTTC